One and the same sample provided the 24 T cell receptor beta chains below, sequenced in a study of T cells after yellow fever vaccination. MiXCR, applied by TCRdb to the 5' RACE reads, yields one record per CDR3 protein. In the table there are 140,000 to 150,000 distinct CDR3 sequences, 5% to 8% of which are singletons. Sequenced here: CD4+ T cells sorted from PBMCs, sampled 10 days after the yellow fever booster vaccination. The receptors come from a man between 25 and 39 years old who received the YFV17D yellow fever vaccine.

This clonotype was seen repeatedly, ten times or more. The V and J genes are TRBV12-3 or TRBV12-4 and TRBJ2-7, with 12 bases matching TRBD2. This CDR3 is built from 16 residues. V lost 3 bases, J lost 6 bases, and 9 bases stayed unmatched. CDR3 in DNA: TGTGCCAGCAGTTTCTCGACTAGCGGGAGAGGTTCCGAGCAGTACTTC. Protein product: CASSFSTSGRGSEQYF.

The CDR3 spells CASGTSGQETQYF. The CDR3 region has the DNA TGTGCCAGTGGGACTAGCGGACAAGAGACCCAGTACTTC. The chain recombines TRBV12-3 or TRBV12-4 with TRBJ2-5; TRBD2 aligns across 11 bases. With V trimmed by 9 bases and J by 2 bases, 2 bases remained unmatched. The CDR3 spans 13 residues.

Comment on this clonotype: This may be a read error: a much more frequent sequence differs by one nucleotide. The V and J genes are TRBV3-1 and TRBJ2-7; D not certain. CDR3 length: 13 residues. V dropped 0 bases and J dropped 7 bases, with 10 bases sitting between them. Germline-derived CDR1 and CDR2 are LGHDT and YNNKEL (reference sequence). The CDR3 bases are TGTGCCAGCAGCCAAGATCGGAGTGGGGAGCAGTACTTC. Encoded protein: CASSQDRSGEQYF.

This clonotype occurred a few times. The chain combines TRBV5-4 with TRBJ2-3; weak D call: TRBD2 (5 bases). The V gene's germline CDR1 is SGHNT and CDR2 YYREEE (reference sequence). The ends were cut back, 3 bases at V and 6 bases at J, with 11 bases in the middle. The CDR3 extends over 13 amino acids. The CDR3 sequence is CASSSPGGDTQYF. CDR3 DNA sequence: TGTGCCAGCAGCTCGCCCGGCGGGGATACGCAGTATTTT.

The J gene is TRBJ2-1, the V gene TRBV1; the table's D call of TRBD2 was not tested on the DNA. TRBV1 is a pseudogene locus. This CDR3 region has 15 residues. The CDR3 is CTSSEDTLGGNEQFF. In DNA form, the CDR3 reads TGCACCAGCAGTGAAGACACACTAGGGGGCAATGAGCAGTTCTTC.

This clonotype was seen repeatedly, ten times or more. The chain combines TRBV5-1 with TRBJ2-7; 7 nucleotides agree with TRBD2. Germline lookup yields CDR1 SGHRS and CDR2 YFSETQ. The V and J ends lost 2 bases and 7 bases, in that order; junction bases with no gene match: 6. The CDR3 length is 13 residues. In DNA, the CDR3 is TGCGCCAGCAGCTTAGGCTGGCGGGAGGAGCAGTACTTC. Translation gives CASSLGWREEQYF.

This clonotype was recorded many times. The V gene is TRBV20-1, the J gene TRBJ1-3; TRBD1 agrees at 9 bases. The CDR3 has 15 amino acids. Losses at the gene ends were 5 bases for V and 3 bases for J; bases not matched to a gene: 8. CDR1 is DFQATT and CDR2 is SNEGSKA in the germline V gene (reference sequence). The CDR3 loop reads CSAQKGQGYGNTIYF. The CDR3 DNA is TGCAGTGCTCAGAAGGGACAGGGTTATGGAAACACCATATATTTT.

This clonotype was detected ten times or more. The CDR3 nucleotides read TGTGCCAGCAGCCCTAACGGGAATCCTTACGAGCAGTACTTC. This translates into CASSPNGNPYEQYF. The chain has TRBV14 and TRBJ2-7; perhaps TRBD2 as D (5 bases). From germline, CDR1 is SGHDN and CDR2 FVKESK. The CDR3 loop spans 14 amino acids. With 4 bases removed from V and 4 bases from J, the gap between germline ends came to 14 bases.

This clonotype was recorded many times. The chain has TRBV6-2 or TRBV6-3 and TRBJ2-7; 9 nucleotides match TRBD2. V was clipped by 10 bases and J by 3 bases; unmatched bases: 10. Germline V gene data show CDR1 as MNHEY and CDR2 as SVGEGT. The CDR3 is 14 amino acids. The CDR3 sequence: CATKRTSVDYEQYF. The CDR3 region has the DNA TGTGCCACCAAACGGACTAGCGTGGACTACGAGCAGTACTTC.

This clonotype was detected many times. The chain joins TRBV10-3 to TRBJ2-1; 15 bases agree with TRBD2. The germline V gene encodes CDR1 ENHRY and CDR2 SYGVKD. The J segment lost 7 bases and the V segment lost 6 bases, leaving 4 bases of the junction unmatched. The CDR3 is made up of 15 amino acids. CDR3 protein: CAISSGTSGGNEQFF. In DNA form, the CDR3 reads TGTGCCATCAGCTCCGGGACTAGCGGGGGGAATGAGCAGTTCTTC.

This clonotype was recorded a few times. Its ends do not fully match the called genes, so a read error is possible. The rearrangement links TRBV20-1 to TRBJ2-5; D perhaps matches TRBD2 (5 bases). The germline V gene has CDR1 DFQATT and CDR2 SNEGSKA (reference sequence). The CDR3 is made up of 13 amino acids. The CDR3 here is CSARRDYQGTQYF. The CDR3, as DNA: TGCAGTGCTAGACGAGACTACCAAGGGACCCAGTACTTC.

This clonotype has a handful of counts. The chain combines TRBV12-3 or TRBV12-4 with TRBJ1-5; D ambiguous. This CDR3 spans 12 amino acids. V was pared by 11 bases and J by 0 bases, with 8 bases between. CDR3 nucleotides: TGTGCCTCCGGGCGTAGCAATCAGCCCCAGCATTTT. Its translation is CASGRSNQPQHF.

There are many counts of this clonotype. The V call is TRBV4-1, the J call TRBJ2-1, with 9 bases fitting TRBD2. The junction had 10 bases not matched to a gene; V was cut back by 1 base and J by 9 bases. The CDR3 contains 16 residues. Germline V gene data show CDR1 as MGHRA and CDR2 as YSYEKL. This CDR3 reads CASSQVIAGVLGEQFF. Written as DNA, the CDR3 is TGCGCCAGCAGCCAAGTGATAGCGGGAGTGTTAGGTGAGCAGTTCTTC.

The chain recombines TRBV12-3 or TRBV12-4 with TRBJ2-3; possibly TRBD2 for D (6 bases). Deletions cut 5 bases from V and 4 bases from J, with 13 bases between. The CDR3 covers 14 residues. CDR3 region: CASSANRGSDTQYF. For the CDR3, the DNA is TGTGCCAGCAGTGCGAACCGGGGGTCAGATACGCAGTATTTT.

This clonotype was counted many times. The V call is TRBV29-1, the J call TRBJ2-1, with TRBD1 matching over 10 bases. CDR1 is SQVTM, CDR2 ANQGSEA, per germline. This CDR3 is 16 amino acids long. V trimming: 8 bases; J trimming: 0 bases; junction bases outside the gene matches: 10. Written as DNA, the CDR3 is TGCAGCACATTGACAGGGGGCGCCCCCTCCTACAATGAGCAGTTCTTC. This translates into CSTLTGGAPSYNEQFF.

The chain joins TRBV29-1 to TRBJ2-7; D perhaps matches TRBD1 (6 bases). V was cut by 5 bases and J by 7 bases, with 9 bases left in between. This CDR3 region has 10 residues. Germline lookup yields CDR1 SQVTM and CDR2 ANQGSEA. CDR3 loop: CSVLGGEQYF. CDR3 in DNA: TGCAGCGTTTTAGGGGGTGAGCAGTACTTC.

This clonotype was detected a few times. The chain is built from TRBV29-1 and TRBJ2-5; D is uncertain. The germline V and J ends were trimmed by 4 bases and 5 bases, with 11 bases remaining between them. The CDR3 runs 12 residues. Germline V CDR1 and CDR2: SQVTM, ANQGSEA. CDR3 sequence reads: CSVVRASETQYF. Here the CDR3 DNA reads TGCAGCGTTGTTCGGGCGTCGGAGACCCAGTACTTC.

The chain uses TRBV7-9 and TRBJ2-5; 8 bases map to TRBD2. CDR1 SEHNR and CDR2 FQNEAQ come from the germline V gene (reference sequence). Trimming took 9 bases from V and 9 from J; bases not matched to a gene: 9. This CDR3 contains 12 residues. The CDR3 bases are TGTGCCAGGGGCCCCGGGCGGGAGGCCCAGTACTTC. Its translation is CARGPGREAQYF.

The sample holds many counts of this clonotype. The CDR3 spells CASSLEPVNLYNEQFF. CDR3 nucleotides: TGCGCCAGCAGCTTGGAACCGGTAAACCTCTACAATGAGCAGTTCTTC. The V and J genes are TRBV5-1 and TRBJ2-1; D unclear. Germline CDR1 and CDR2: SGHRS and YFSETQ. The CDR3 is 16 amino acids. Trimming removed 0 bases from V and 3 bases from J, with 13 bases in between.

This clonotype was observed at least ten times. The rearrangement joins TRBV7-9 to TRBJ2-5, with 9 bases lining up with TRBD2. Germline lookup yields CDR1 SEHNR and CDR2 FQNEAQ (reference sequence). The junction had 4 bases not matched to a gene; V was cut back by 6 bases and J by 2 bases. The CDR3 is 14 amino acids. This CDR3 reads CASRNLAGQETQYF. The CDR3 DNA reads TGTGCCAGCAGGAACCTAGCGGGACAAGAGACCCAGTACTTC.

This clonotype was seen repeatedly, ten times or more. V is TRBV29-1 and J is TRBJ2-1, with no clear D. The CDR3 length is 14 residues. Germline V CDR1 and CDR2: SQVTM, ANQGSEA. V was clipped by 6 bases and J by 1 base, with 13 bases between them. In DNA, the CDR3 is TGCAGCGTGATCAGAGTGATTTCCTACAATGAGCAGTTCTTC. Its protein is CSVIRVISYNEQFF.

This clonotype was detected ten times or more. The rearrangement uses TRBV7-2 and TRBJ2-1; the D gene is possibly TRBD2 (5 bases). This CDR3 spans 17 amino acids. Trimming stripped 0 bases from V and 2 bases from J, with 14 bases between. Germline loops: CDR1 SGHTA, CDR2 FQGNSA. CDR3 coding DNA: TGTGCCAGCAGCTTAGCCTGGACTCCCTCCACCTACAATGAGCAGTTCTTC. Translation gives CASSLAWTPSTYNEQFF.

This clonotype has at least ten counts. This rearrangement joins TRBV5-1 to TRBJ2-1; no reliable D call. Germline-derived CDR1 and CDR2 are SGHRS and YFSETQ. V dropped 0 bases and J dropped 6 bases, with 4 bases sitting between them. The CDR3 is 12 amino acids. This CDR3 is CASSLGPNEQFF. DNA of the CDR3: TGCGCCAGCAGCTTGGGTCCCAATGAGCAGTTCTTC.

The sample holds many counts of this clonotype. The CDR3 coding sequence is TGTGCCAGCAGCCAAGCTGGGGGTGCTCTTATGAGTCCGATCTACGAGCAGTACTTC. This codes for CASSQAGGALMSPIYEQYF. This chain connects TRBV3-1 to TRBJ2-7; TRBD1 or TRBD2 may be the D gene (5 bases each). Germline loops: CDR1 LGHDT, CDR2 YNNKEL (reference sequence). CDR3 length equals 19 residues. The V gene lost 1 base and the J gene lost 3 bases, with 25 bases spanning the gap.